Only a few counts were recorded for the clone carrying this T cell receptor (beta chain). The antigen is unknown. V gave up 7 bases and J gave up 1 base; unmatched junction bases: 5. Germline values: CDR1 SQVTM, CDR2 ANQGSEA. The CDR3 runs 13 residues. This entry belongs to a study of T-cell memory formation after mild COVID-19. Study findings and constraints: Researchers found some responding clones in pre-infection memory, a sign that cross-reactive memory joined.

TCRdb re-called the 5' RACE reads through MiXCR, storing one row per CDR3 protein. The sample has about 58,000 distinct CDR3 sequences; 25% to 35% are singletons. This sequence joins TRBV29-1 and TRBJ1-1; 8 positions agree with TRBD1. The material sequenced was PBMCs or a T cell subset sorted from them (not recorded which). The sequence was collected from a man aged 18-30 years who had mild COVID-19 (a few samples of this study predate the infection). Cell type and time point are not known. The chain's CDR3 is CSGRQGANTEAFF. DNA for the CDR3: TGCAGCGGAAGGCAGGGGGCGAACACTGAAGCTTTCTTT.